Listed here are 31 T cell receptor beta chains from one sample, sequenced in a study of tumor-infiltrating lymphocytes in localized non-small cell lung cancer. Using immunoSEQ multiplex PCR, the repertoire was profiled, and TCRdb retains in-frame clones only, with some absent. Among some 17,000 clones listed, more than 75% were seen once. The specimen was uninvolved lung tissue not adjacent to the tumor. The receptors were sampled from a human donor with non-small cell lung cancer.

CDR3 sequence (DNA): TGCGCCAGCAACCGCGGGACGGCAAGTAACACCGGGGAGCTGTTTTTT. Translating it yields CASNRGTASNTGELFF. V gene TRBV5-1 combines with J gene TRBJ2-2, with D tentatively TRBD2 (6 bases). CDR1 is SGHRS, CDR2 YFSETQ, per germline. V was shortened by 6 bases and J by 2 bases, with 17 bases between the two germline ends. The CDR3 contains 16 residues.

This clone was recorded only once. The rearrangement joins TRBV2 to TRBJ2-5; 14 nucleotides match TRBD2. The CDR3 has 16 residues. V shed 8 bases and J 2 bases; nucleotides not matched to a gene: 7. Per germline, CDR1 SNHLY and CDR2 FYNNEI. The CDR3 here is CASQTSGRARQETQYF. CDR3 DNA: TGTGCCAGCCAGACTAGCGGGAGGGCCCGGCAAGAGACCCAGTACTTC.

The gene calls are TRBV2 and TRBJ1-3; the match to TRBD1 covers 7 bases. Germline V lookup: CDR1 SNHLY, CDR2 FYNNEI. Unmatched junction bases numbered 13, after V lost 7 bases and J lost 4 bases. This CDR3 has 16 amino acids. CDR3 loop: CASMGSQRGPGNTIYF. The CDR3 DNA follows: TGTGCCAGCATGGGATCCCAAAGGGGGCCGGGAAACACCATATATTTT.

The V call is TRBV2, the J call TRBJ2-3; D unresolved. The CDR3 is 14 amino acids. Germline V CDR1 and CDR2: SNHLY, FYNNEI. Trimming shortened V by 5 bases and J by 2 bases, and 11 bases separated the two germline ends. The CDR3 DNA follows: TGTGCCAGCAGTCCAAATGGGTACACAGATACGCAGTATTTT. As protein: CASSPNGYTDTQYF. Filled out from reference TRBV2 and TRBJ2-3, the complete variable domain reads EPEVTQTPSHQVTQMGQEVILRCVPISNHLYFYWYRQILGQKVEFLVSFYNNEISEKSEIFDDQFSVERPDGSNFTLKIRSTKLEDSAMYFCASSPNGYTDTQYFGPGTRLTVL.

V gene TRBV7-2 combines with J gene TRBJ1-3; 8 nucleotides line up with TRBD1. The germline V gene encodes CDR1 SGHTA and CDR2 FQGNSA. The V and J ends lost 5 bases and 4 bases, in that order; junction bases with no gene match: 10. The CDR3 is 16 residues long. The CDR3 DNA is TGTGCCAGCAGCCAGAGGGCAGGGGGCACGGGAAACACCATATATTTT. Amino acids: CASSQRAGGTGNTIYF.

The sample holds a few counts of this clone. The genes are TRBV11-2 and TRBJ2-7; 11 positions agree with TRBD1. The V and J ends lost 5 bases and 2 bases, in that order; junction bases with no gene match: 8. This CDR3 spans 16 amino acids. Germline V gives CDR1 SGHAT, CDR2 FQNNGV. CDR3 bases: TGTGCCAGCAGCGCCCTTCGGGGACAGGGGGCCTACGAGCAGTACTTC. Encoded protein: CASSALRGQGAYEQYF. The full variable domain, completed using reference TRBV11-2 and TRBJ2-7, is EAGVAQSPRYKIIEKRQSVAFWCNPISGHATLYWYQQILGQGPKLLIQFQNNGVVDDSQLPKDRFSAERLKGVDSTLKIQPAKLEDSAVYLCASSALRGQGAYEQYFGPGTRLTVT.

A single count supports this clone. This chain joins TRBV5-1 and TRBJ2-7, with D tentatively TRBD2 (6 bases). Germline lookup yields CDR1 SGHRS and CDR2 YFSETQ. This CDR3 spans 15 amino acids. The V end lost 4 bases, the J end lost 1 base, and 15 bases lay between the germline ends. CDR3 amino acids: CASSGSGLRSYEQYF. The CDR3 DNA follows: TGCGCCAGCAGCGGCAGCGGGTTAAGATCCTACGAGCAGTACTTC.

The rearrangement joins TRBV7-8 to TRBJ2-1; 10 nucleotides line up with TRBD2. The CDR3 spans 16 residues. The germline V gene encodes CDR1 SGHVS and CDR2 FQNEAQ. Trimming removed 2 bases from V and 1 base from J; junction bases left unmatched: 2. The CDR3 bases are TGTGCCAGCAGCTTAACTAGCGGGGTGTCCTACAATGAGCAGTTCTTC. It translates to CASSLTSGVSYNEQFF. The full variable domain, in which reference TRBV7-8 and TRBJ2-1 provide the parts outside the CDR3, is GAGVSQSPRYKVAKRGQDVALRCDPISGHVSLFWYQQALGQGPEFLTYFQNEAQLDKSGLPSDRFFAERPEGSVSTLKIQRTQQEDSAVYLCASSLTSGVSYNEQFFGPGTRLTVL.

The DNA of the CDR3 is TGTGCCAGCAGGCACTTGAGGCCTGAAGCTTTCTTT. Protein: CASRHLRPEAFF. The V gene is TRBV2, the J gene TRBJ1-1; D remains unclear. Germline values: CDR1 SNHLY, CDR2 FYNNEI. This CDR3 region has 12 residues. Trimming removed 6 bases from V and 6 bases from J, with 11 bases in between.

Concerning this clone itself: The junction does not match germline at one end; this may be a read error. The CDR3 loop is CTSSPRGQINQPQHF. DNA of the CDR3: TGTACCAGCAGCCCCCGGGGACAGATAAATCAGCCCCAGCATTTT. J is TRBJ1-5 and V is TRBV27, with 7 bases that match TRBD1. In germline, CDR1 is MNHEY, CDR2 SMNVEV (reference sequence). This CDR3 is 15 amino acids long.

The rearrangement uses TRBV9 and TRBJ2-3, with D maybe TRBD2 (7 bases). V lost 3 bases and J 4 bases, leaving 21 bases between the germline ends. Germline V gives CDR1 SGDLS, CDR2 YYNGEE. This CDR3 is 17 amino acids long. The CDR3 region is CASSASPGGLTADTQYF. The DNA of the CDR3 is TGTGCCAGCAGCGCATCCCCGGGGGGCCTCACGGCAGATACGCAGTATTTT.

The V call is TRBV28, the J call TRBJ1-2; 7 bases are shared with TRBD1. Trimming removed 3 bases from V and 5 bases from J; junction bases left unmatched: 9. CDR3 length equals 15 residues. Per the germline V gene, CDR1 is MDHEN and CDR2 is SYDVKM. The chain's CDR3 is CASSFPRGRWYGYTF. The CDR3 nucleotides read TGTGCCAGCAGTTTCCCAAGGGGGCGTTGGTATGGCTACACCTTC.

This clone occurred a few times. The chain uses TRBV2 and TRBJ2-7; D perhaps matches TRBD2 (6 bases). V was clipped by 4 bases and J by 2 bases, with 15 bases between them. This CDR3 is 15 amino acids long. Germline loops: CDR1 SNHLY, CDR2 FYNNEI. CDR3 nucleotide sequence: TGTGCCAGCAGTGTGTCGGGACTTAGTCCCTACGAGCAGTACTTC. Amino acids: CASSVSGLSPYEQYF.

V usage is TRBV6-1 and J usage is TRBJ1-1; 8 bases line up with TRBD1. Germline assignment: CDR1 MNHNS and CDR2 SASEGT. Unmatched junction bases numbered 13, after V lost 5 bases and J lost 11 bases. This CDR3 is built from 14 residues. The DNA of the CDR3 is TGTGCCAGCAGTAAAGAACGGCCAGGGGGCAACGCTTTCTTT. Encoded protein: CASSKERPGGNAFF.

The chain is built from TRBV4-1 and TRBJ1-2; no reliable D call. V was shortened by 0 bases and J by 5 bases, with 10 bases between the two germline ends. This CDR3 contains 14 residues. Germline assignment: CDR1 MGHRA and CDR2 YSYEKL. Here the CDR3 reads CASSQDPGEYGYTF. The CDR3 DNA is TGCGCCAGCAGCCAAGATCCCGGGGAGTATGGCTACACCTTC.

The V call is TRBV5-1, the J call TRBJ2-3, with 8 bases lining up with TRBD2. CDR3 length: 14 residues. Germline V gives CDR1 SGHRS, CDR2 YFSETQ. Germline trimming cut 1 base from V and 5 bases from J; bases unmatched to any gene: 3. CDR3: CASSLRAGEDTQYF. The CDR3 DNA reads TGCGCCAGCAGCTTGAGAGCGGGAGAAGATACGCAGTATTTT.

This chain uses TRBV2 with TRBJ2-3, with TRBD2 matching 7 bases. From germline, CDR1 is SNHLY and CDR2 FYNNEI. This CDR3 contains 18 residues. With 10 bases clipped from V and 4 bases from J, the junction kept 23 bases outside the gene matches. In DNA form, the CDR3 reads TGTGCCAACATACGCCTCGGCTTTGGCGGGAGTACCTCAGATACGCAGTATTTT. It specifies CANIRLGFGGSTSDTQYF. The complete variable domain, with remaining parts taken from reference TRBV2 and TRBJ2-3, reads EPEVTQTPSHQVTQMGQEVILRCVPISNHLYFYWYRQILGQKVEFLVSFYNNEISEKSEIFDDQFSVERPDGSNFTLKIRSTKLEDSAMYFCANIRLGFGGSTSDTQYFGPGTRLTVL.

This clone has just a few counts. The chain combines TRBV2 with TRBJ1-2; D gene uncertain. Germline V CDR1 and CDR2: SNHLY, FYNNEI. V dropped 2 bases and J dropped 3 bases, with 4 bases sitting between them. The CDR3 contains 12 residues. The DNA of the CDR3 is TGTGCCAGCAGTGAATTGTACTATGGCTACACCTTC. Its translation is CASSELYYGYTF.

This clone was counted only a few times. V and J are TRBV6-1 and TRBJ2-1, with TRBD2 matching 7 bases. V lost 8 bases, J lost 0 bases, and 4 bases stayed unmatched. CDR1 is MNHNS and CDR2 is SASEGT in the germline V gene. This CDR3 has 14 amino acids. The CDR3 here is CASGQRDSYNEQFF. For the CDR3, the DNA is TGTGCCAGCGGGCAGCGGGACTCCTACAATGAGCAGTTCTTC.

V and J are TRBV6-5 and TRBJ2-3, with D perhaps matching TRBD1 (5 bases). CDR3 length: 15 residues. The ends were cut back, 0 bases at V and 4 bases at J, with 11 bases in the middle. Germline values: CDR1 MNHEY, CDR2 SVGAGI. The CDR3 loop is CASSYSLGVADTQYF. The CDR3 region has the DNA TGTGCCAGCAGTTACTCTTTAGGGGTTGCAGATACGCAGTATTTT.

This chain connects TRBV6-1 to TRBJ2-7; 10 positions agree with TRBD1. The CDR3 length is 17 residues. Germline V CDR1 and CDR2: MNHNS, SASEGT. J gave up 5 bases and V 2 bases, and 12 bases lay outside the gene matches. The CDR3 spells CASSEFPSGTGVNEQYF. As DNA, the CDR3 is TGTGCCAGCAGTGAATTCCCCTCAGGGACAGGGGTAAACGAGCAGTACTTC.

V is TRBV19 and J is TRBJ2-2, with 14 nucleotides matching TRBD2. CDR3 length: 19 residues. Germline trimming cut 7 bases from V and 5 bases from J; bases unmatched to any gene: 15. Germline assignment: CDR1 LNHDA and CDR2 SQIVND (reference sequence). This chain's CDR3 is CASTIGVGTSGRITGELFF. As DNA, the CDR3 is TGTGCCAGTACCATCGGGGTCGGGACTAGCGGGAGAATAACCGGGGAGCTGTTTTTT.

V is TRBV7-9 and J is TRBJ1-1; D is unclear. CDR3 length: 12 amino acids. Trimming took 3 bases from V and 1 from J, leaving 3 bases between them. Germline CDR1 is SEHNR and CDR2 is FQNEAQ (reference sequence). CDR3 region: CASSFANTEAFF. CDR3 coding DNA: TGTGCCAGCAGCTTCGCGAACACTGAAGCTTTCTTT.

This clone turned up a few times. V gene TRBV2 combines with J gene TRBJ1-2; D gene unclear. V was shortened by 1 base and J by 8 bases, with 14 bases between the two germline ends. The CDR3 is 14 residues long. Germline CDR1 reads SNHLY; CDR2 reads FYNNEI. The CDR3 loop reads CASSEGRVFLGYTF. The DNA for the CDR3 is TGTGCCAGCAGTGAAGGTAGAGTTTTTCTGGGCTACACCTTC.

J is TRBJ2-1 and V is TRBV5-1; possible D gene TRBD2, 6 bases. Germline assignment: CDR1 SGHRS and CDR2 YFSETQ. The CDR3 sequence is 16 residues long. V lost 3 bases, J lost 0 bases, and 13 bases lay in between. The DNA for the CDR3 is TGCGCCAGCAGCTCCTTAGCGGTTTTCTCCTACAATGAGCAGTTCTTC. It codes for CASSSLAVFSYNEQFF. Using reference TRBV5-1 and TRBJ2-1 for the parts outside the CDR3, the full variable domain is KAGVTQTPRYLIKTRGQQVTLSCSPISGHRSVSWYQQTPGQGLQFLFEYFSETQRNKGNFPGRFSGRQFSNSRSEMNVSTLELGDSALYLCASSSLAVFSYNEQFFGPGTRLTVL.

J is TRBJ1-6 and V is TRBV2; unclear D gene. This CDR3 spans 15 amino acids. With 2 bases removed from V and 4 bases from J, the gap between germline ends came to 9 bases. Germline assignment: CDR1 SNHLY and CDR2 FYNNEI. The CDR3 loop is CASSERSGYNSPLHF. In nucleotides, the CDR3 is TGTGCCAGCAGTGAAAGGTCGGGATATAATTCACCCCTCCACTTT.

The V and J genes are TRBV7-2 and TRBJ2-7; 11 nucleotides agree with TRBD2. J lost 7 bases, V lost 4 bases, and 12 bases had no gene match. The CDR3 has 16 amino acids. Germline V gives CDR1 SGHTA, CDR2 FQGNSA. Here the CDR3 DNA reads TGTGCCAGCAGCTCTTCCCTCCTAGCGGGAGGCGGAGAGCAGTACTTC. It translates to CASSSSLLAGGGEQYF.

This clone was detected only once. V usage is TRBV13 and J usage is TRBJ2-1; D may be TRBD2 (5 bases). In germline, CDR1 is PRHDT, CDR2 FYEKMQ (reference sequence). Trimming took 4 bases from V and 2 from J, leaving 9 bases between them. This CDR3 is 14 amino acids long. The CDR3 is CASSYNGAYNEQFF. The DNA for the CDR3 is TGTGCCAGCAGCTACAACGGGGCCTACAATGAGCAGTTCTTC.

DNA for the CDR3: TGTGCCAGCAGCTTGACAGGGTCTAATGAAAAACTGTTTTTT. Its protein is CASSLTGSNEKLFF. The chain combines TRBV6-5 with TRBJ1-4, with 7 bases fitting TRBD1. The CDR3 extends over 14 amino acids. With 6 bases clipped from V and 3 bases from J, the junction kept 4 bases outside the gene matches. Germline CDR1 is MNHEY and CDR2 is SVGAGI.

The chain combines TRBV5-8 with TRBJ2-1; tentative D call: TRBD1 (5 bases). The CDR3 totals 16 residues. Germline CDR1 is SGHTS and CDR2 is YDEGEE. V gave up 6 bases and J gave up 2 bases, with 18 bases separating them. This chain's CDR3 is CASNWQGRSPYNEQFF. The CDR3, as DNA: TGTGCCAGCAATTGGCAGGGAAGGAGCCCCTACAATGAGCAGTTCTTC.

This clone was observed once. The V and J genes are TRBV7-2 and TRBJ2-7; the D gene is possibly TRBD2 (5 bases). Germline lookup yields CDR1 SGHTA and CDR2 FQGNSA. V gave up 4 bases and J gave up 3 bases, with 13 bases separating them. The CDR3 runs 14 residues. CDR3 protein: CASSSRRGNYEQYF. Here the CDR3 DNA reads TGTGCCAGCAGCTCTCGTCGGGGTAACTACGAGCAGTACTTC.